The T cell receptor beta chain under discussion was sequenced for a study of long-term antiretroviral therapy in people with HIV. With survey level as its setting, the immunoSEQ assay was v3.0. The method was immunoSEQ multiplex PCR; TCRdb's version includes in-frame clones alone and lacks a portion of them. The sample includes roughly 30,000 clones, about 86% of them seen just once. This CDR3 is 12 amino acids long. The V gene lost 5 bases and the J gene lost 2 bases, with 7 bases spanning the gap. Germline CDR1 SGHTA, CDR2 FQGNSA. The TCR originated in a woman aged 25-40 years with HIV. The gene calls are TRBV7-2 and TRBJ2-7; unclear D gene. Specimen: unsorted PBMCs, collected 0.8 years after starting antiretroviral therapy. CDR3 bases: TGTGCCAGCAGCCTACCCCCCTACGAGCAGTACGTC. Translating gives CASSLPPYEQYV.